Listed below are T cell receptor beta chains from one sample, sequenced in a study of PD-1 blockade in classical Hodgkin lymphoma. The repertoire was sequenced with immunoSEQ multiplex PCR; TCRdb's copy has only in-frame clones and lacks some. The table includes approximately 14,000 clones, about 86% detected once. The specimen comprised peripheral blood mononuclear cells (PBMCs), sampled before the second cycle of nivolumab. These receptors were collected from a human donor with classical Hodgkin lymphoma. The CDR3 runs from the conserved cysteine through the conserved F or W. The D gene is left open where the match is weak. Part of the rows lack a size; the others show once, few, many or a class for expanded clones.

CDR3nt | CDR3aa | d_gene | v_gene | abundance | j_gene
TGTGCCAGCAGCCAAGGAGGGGGCTACACCTTC | CASSQGGGYTF | NA | TRBV4-1 | NA | TRBJ1-2
TGTGCCAGTAGCCCAGAGCGGGGAGACAGATCCTACGAGCAGTACTTC | CASSPERGDRSYEQYF | TRBD2 | TRBV19 | NA | TRBJ2-7
TGTGCCAGCAGCTTGGGATTTTACACTGAAGCTTTCTTT | CASSLGFYTEAFF | NA | TRBV5-6 | NA | TRBJ1-1
TGCGCCAGCAGCTCTACGGCAGGGGGCGGTGAGACCCAGTACTTC | CASSSTAGGGETQYF | TRBD1 | TRBV5-1 | NA | TRBJ2-5
TGTGCCAGCAGCGGATCGACAGGGACCTTCGAGGGCTACACCTTC | CASSGSTGTFEGYTF | TRBD1 | TRBV9 | NA | TRBJ1-2
TGTGCCACCAGCATCCCGAATGGCACAGATACGCAGTATTTT | CATSIPNGTDTQYF | NA | TRBV15 | once | TRBJ2-3
TGTGCCAGCTCACCTGCGAGCTCTGGAAACACCATATATTTT | CASSPASSGNTIYF | NA | TRBV18 | NA | TRBJ1-3
TGTGCCAGCAGTGTGTCCGAGTCCTACAATGAGCAGTTCTTC | CASSVSESYNEQFF | NA | TRBV2 | once | TRBJ2-1
TGTGCCAGCTTCCTTACATGGGGCACAGATACGCAGTATTTT | CASFLTWGTDTQYF | NA | TRBV6-1 | NA | TRBJ2-3
TGTGCCAGCAGCTTAGGTACAGGGCGAAGGGAGCTGTTTTTT | CASSLGTGRRELFF | NA | TRBV7-9 | NA | TRBJ2-2
TGTGCCAGCAGCCTCACCTACGAGCAGTGCTTC | CASSLTYEQCF | NA | TRBV7-9 | NA | TRBJ2-7
TGTGCCAGCAGCGCCGCCGGGAGCGGGGGGGCGTTGGAGCAGTTCTTC | CASSAAGSGGALEQFF | TRBD2 | TRBV9 | NA | TRBJ2-1
TGTGCCAGCCTTGGGACAGCTTCCTACGAGCAGTACTTC | CASLGTASYEQYF | TRBD1 | TRBV11-2 | NA | TRBJ2-7
TGTGCCAGCAGCGTTGGGGGGCCAAACTATGGCTACACCTTC | CASSVGGPNYGYTF | NA | TRBV9 | NA | TRBJ1-2
TGTGCCAGCAGCTTGAGACAGGGAGGGGGCCAAGAGACCCAGTACTTC | CASSLRQGGGQETQYF | NA | TRBV7-2 | NA | TRBJ2-5
TGTGCCAGCAGCCATGGACAGGGGGCGATGAACACTGAAGCTTTCTTT | CASSHGQGAMNTEAFF | TRBD1 | TRBV4-2 | NA | TRBJ1-1
TGTGCCAGCCTTCGGCGGGGGGGTTACCACGAGCAGTACTTC | CASLRRGGYHEQYF | TRBD2 | TRBV5-6 | NA | TRBJ2-7
TGTGCCAGCAGCGGAGGACAGGGTCAAGCCGGGGAGCTGTTTTTT | CASSGGQGQAGELFF | TRBD1 | TRBV7-9 | few | TRBJ2-2
TGTGCCAGCAGCTTAGTGGGACAGGGACTTGGAAACACCATATATTTT | CASSLVGQGLGNTIYF | TRBD1 | TRBV7-2 | NA | TRBJ1-3
TGTGCCAGCAATCCGGGACAGGGGGCGAATGGCTACACCTTC | CASNPGQGANGYTF | TRBD1 | TRBV19 | NA | TRBJ1-2
TGTGCCATCACTGGACTCTCAGGGGGTGAGCAGTTCTTC | CAITGLSGGEQFF | TRBD1 | TRBV10-3 | NA | TRBJ2-1
TGTGCCAGCAGCGTACGGTGGGGGGAAGGGGGCACAGATACGCAGTATTTT | CASSVRWGEGGTDTQYF | NA | TRBV9 | NA | TRBJ2-3
TGTGCCAGCAGCTTTAATCCCCCCGGGGGGACAGGGACAGATACGCAGTATTTT | CASSFNPPGGTGTDTQYF | TRBD1 | TRBV7-8 | NA | TRBJ2-3
TGTGCCATCAGTGCCGACCCCGGGCAGCGGCACACCTTC | CAISADPGQRHTF | NA | TRBV10-3 | NA | TRBJ1-2
TGTGCCAGCAGTGCTCTAGGCCGAGGGATGCCTTTCGAAAAACTGTTTTTT | CASSALGRGMPFEKLFF | NA | TRBV2 | NA | TRBJ1-4
TGTGCCAGCAGTTACGAGGGAATGGGTGCCGGGGAGCTGTTTTTT | CASSYEGMGAGELFF | NA | TRBV6-9 | NA | TRBJ2-2
TGTGCCAGCAGCAGCCGGGACAGGGGGCTGTACGAGCAGTACTTC | CASSSRDRGLYEQYF | TRBD1 | TRBV5-4 | NA | TRBJ2-7
TGCGCCAGCAGCTTCGGGACAGGAGACTACGAGCAGTACTTC | CASSFGTGDYEQYF | TRBD1 | TRBV5-1 | NA | TRBJ2-7
TGTGCCAGCAGGAGTGGGGAGGCTGGAAACACCATATATTTT | CASRSGEAGNTIYF | NA | TRBV7-9 | NA | TRBJ1-3
TGTGCCAGCAGAGAAGCGGGGTGGGGATACAATGAGCAGTTCTTC | CASREAGWGYNEQFF | TRBD2 | TRBV7-9 | NA | TRBJ2-1
TGTGCCACCAGCAGAGCTAGGGGGGAAAACTATGGCTACACCTTC | CATSRARGENYGYTF | NA | TRBV15 | NA | TRBJ1-2
TGCGCCAGCAGCTCGACACCCATGAACACTGAAGCTTTCTTT | CASSSTPMNTEAFF | NA | TRBV5-1 | NA | TRBJ1-1
TGTGCCAGCAGTGTGGAGGGACGGAGCTCCTACAATGAGCAGTTCTTC | CASSVEGRSSYNEQFF | NA | TRBV2 | NA | TRBJ2-1
TGTGCCAGCAGCTTGGACAGCTATGGCTACACCTTC | CASSLDSYGYTF | NA | TRBV7-2 | NA | TRBJ1-2
TGTGCCAGCAGCCAGGACAGGGATCAGCCCCAGCATTTT | CASSQDRDQPQHF | TRBD1 | TRBV5-6 | NA | TRBJ1-5
TGTGCCAGCAGTTACTCCCTTGGGCCCGCCTTTGGCTACACCTTC | CASSYSLGPAFGYTF | NA | TRBV6-5 | few | TRBJ1-2
TGTGCCAGCAGTTTATACGCAGGCGGACCCCGCTTTAACTATGGCTACACCTTC | CASSLYAGGPRFNYGYTF | NA | TRBV27 | NA | TRBJ1-2
TGCGCCAGCAGCCAAGAGTCCGGGGGCGGTCAGCCCCAGCATTTT | CASSQESGGGQPQHF | NA | TRBV4-1 | NA | TRBJ1-5
TGTGCCAGCAGCTTAGTTGGAGGTTCTGAAGCTTTCTTT | CASSLVGGSEAFF | NA | TRBV7-9 | NA | TRBJ1-1
TGTGCCAGTAGTGGGACAGATCGATTTTACGAGCAGTACTTC | CASSGTDRFYEQYF | TRBD1 | TRBV19 | NA | TRBJ2-7
TGTGCCAGCGGATTGGGACTAGCGGGGAGAGAGACCCAGTACTTC | CASGLGLAGRETQYF | TRBD2 | TRBV9 | NA | TRBJ2-5
TGCAGTGCCGCTACTCGAGGGGGCTACACCTTC | CSAATRGGYTF | NA | TRBV20-1 | NA | TRBJ1-2
TGTGCCAGCAGCCCAGCGGACAGCTATGGCTACACCTTC | CASSPADSYGYTF | NA | TRBV7-9 | once | TRBJ1-2
TGTGCCAGCAGCTTAGGGGCCCCGGGCTACACCTTC | CASSLGAPGYTF | NA | TRBV13 | NA | TRBJ1-2
TGTGCCAGTAGTAAAGGATTTGAAGCTTTCTTT | CASSKGFEAFF | NA | TRBV19 | NA | TRBJ1-1
TGTGCCAGCAGTTCGGACAGAAATCAGCCCCAGCATTTT | CASSSDRNQPQHF | NA | TRBV2 | few | TRBJ1-5
TGTGCCAGCAGCTTAAGCGGGGCTGGGGCCAACGTCCTGACTTTC | CASSLSGAGANVLTF | TRBD2 | TRBV7-8 | few | TRBJ2-6
TGTGCCAGCAGCGGGACAGGGGCCCGTCAGCCCCAGCATTTT | CASSGTGARQPQHF | TRBD1 | TRBV2 | NA | TRBJ1-5
TGTGCCATCAGCCCACAGGTGGGACGTTCCTACAATGAGCAGTTCTTC | CAISPQVGRSYNEQFF | NA | TRBV10-3 | few | TRBJ2-1
TGTGCTAGCAGCTTGGGGACAGGGGCAACTAATGAAAAACTGTTTTTT | CASSLGTGATNEKLFF | TRBD1 | TRBV7-7 | NA | TRBJ1-4
TGCGCCAGCAGCCGAGACGAGGACGCTAATAATTCACCCCTCCACTTT | CASSRDEDANNSPLHF | NA | TRBV4-3 | NA | TRBJ1-6
TGTGCCAGCTCACCAGGGACAGAGGGGGCGTCACCCCTCCACTTT | CASSPGTEGASPLHF | TRBD1 | TRBV18 | NA | TRBJ1-6
TGTGCCAGCAGCTTAGAGGGAGGGTACAATTCACCCCTCCACTTT | CASSLEGGYNSPLHF | NA | TRBV7-9 | NA | TRBJ1-6
TGTGCCAGCAGGACGAGAGGCGGAAATAATTCACCCCTCCACTTT | CASRTRGGNNSPLHF | NA | TRBV13 | medium-sized | TRBJ1-6